This TCR beta chain appears in the sequencing data of a study of T-cell reconstitution after alpha-beta-depleted transplantation in children. About this clonotype: What it binds is unknown.

Preparation of the TCRbeta library was carried out with unique molecular identifiers. TCRdb redid the calling of the PCR reads with MiXCR, one entry per CDR3 protein. The sample holds 700,000 to 950,000 distinct CDR3 sequences; roughly 15% are singletons and the top ten take 5%. This CDR3 spans 16 amino acids. V was pared by 0 bases and J by 3 bases, with 16 bases between. CDR1 and CDR2 from the germline V gene are SGHRS and YFSETQ. Findings and caveats of the study: Most T-cell counts and diversity one year after the transplant came from T cells that were newly produced. Approximately two months post-transplant, alpha-beta T cells reportedly originated from several hundred expanded graft clones. Surviving thymic progenitors and recipient T cells were the source of high TCRbeta diversity at day 60 in some patients.

The sequence was obtained from a male patient younger than 18 who had a stem cell transplant for acute lymphoblastic leukemia, so the T cells may come from the graft donor. This specimen was PBMCs, mostly from graft donor cells, taken 360 days after TCRalphabeta/CD19-depleted stem cell transplant. The chain joins TRBV5-1 to TRBJ2-7; the D gene is possibly TRBD1 (5 bases). The CDR3 reads CASSLGWAGKNYEQYF. The CDR3 DNA reads TGCGCCAGCAGCTTGGGGTGGGCAGGGAAGAACTACGAGCAGTACTTC.